The rows below give T cell receptor beta chains drawn from one sample of a study of Ad26.COV2.S vaccination and SARS-CoV-2 variants. TCRdb's table, derived via immunoSEQ multiplex PCR, lists solely in-frame clones and lacks some. The sample holds more than 400,000 clones, about nine tenths seen once. The material sequenced was peripheral blood, taken in a trial of Ad26.COV2.S vaccine versus placebo. Every receptor here comes from a person aged 18-65 years who received the Ad26.COV2.S COVID-19 vaccine or a placebo. The conserved cysteine and the conserved F or W are not part of the CDR3 here.

cdr3_aa j_call v_call
SVEDLHNTDTQY TRBJ2-3 TRBV29-1
ASSLAWGLGQETQY TRBJ2-5 TRBV7-2
ASSPHPGALPTDTQY TRBJ2-3 TRBV11-2
ASSQDRMGVGNQPQH TRBJ1-5 TRBV4-3
ASSGGPYGYT TRBJ1-2 TRBV28
ASSSRRGSGSSYNEQF TRBJ2-1 TRBV28
ASSLALRRSAF TRBJ1-1 TRBV5-1
ASSRRDRAYEQY TRBJ2-7 TRBV6-5
ATLPWVLRRIYSPLH TRBJ1-6 TRBV24-1
ASSGTSGEYEQY TRBJ2-7 TRBV5-1